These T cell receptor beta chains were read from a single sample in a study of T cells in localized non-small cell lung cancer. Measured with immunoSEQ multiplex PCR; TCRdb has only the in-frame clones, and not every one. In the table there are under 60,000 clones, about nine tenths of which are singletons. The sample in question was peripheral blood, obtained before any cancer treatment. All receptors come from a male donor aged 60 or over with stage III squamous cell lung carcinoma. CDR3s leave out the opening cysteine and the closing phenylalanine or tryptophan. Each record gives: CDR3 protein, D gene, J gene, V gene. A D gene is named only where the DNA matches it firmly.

cdr3_aa: ASSSAGATYNEQF; d_call: TRBD2; j_call: TRBJ2-1; v_call: TRBV5-4
cdr3_aa: ASSVGPEPGELF; d_call: -; j_call: TRBJ2-2; v_call: TRBV9
cdr3_aa: ASSPRQGRLANYGYT; d_call: TRBD1; j_call: TRBJ1-2; v_call: TRBV18
cdr3_aa: AWTHRSGYEQY; d_call: -; j_call: TRBJ2-7; v_call: TRBV30
cdr3_aa: SVETTGGLIRANYGYT; d_call: TRBD1; j_call: TRBJ1-2; v_call: TRBV29-1
cdr3_aa: SVEGTGFIGELF; d_call: TRBD1; j_call: TRBJ2-2; v_call: TRBV29-1
cdr3_aa: AWSPMTDTQY; d_call: -; j_call: TRBJ2-3; v_call: TRBV30
cdr3_aa: ASSLTSFSYNGQF; d_call: -; j_call: TRBJ2-1; v_call: TRBV5-1
cdr3_aa: ASSKARGPTNNSPLH; d_call: -; j_call: TRBJ1-6; v_call: TRBV4-3
cdr3_aa: ATDRGRNYEPGKLF; d_call: TRBD1; j_call: TRBJ1-4; v_call: TRBV19
cdr3_aa: ASSLAGTSYNEQF; d_call: TRBD2; j_call: TRBJ2-1; v_call: TRBV5-1
cdr3_aa: SVSQGAGEKLF; d_call: TRBD1; j_call: TRBJ1-4; v_call: TRBV29-1
cdr3_aa: ASQNGREGYEQY; d_call: TRBD2; j_call: TRBJ2-7; v_call: TRBV18
cdr3_aa: ASSLGSPGELF; d_call: -; j_call: TRBJ2-2; v_call: TRBV14
cdr3_aa: ASSSSSGGATGELF; d_call: TRBD2; j_call: TRBJ2-2; v_call: TRBV5-5
cdr3_aa: ASSLAGTGVQNEQY; d_call: TRBD1; j_call: TRBJ2-7; v_call: TRBV5-4
cdr3_aa: AISEFEDTIY; d_call: -; j_call: TRBJ1-3; v_call: TRBV10-3
cdr3_aa: ASSRRDEAF; d_call: -; j_call: TRBJ1-1; v_call: TRBV28
cdr3_aa: ASSVEPVSSYNSPLH; d_call: -; j_call: TRBJ1-6; v_call: TRBV9
cdr3_aa: ASSATQGKHTGELF; d_call: TRBD1; j_call: TRBJ2-2; v_call: TRBV7-2
cdr3_aa: ASSYGLAGTDTQY; d_call: TRBD2; j_call: TRBJ2-3; v_call: TRBV5-6
cdr3_aa: ASSPPRGSYNEQF; d_call: TRBD1; j_call: TRBJ2-1; v_call: TRBV5-1
cdr3_aa: AWSVGEKETQY; d_call: -; j_call: TRBJ2-5; v_call: TRBV30
cdr3_aa: AISESETEAF; d_call: -; j_call: TRBJ1-1; v_call: TRBV10-3
cdr3_aa: ASSLAPYNEQF; d_call: -; j_call: TRBJ2-1; v_call: TRBV5-1
cdr3_aa: ASTGTQETQY; d_call: -; j_call: TRBJ2-5; v_call: TRBV2
cdr3_aa: SAEGNYGYT; d_call: -; j_call: TRBJ1-2; v_call: TRBV20-1
cdr3_aa: ASSPLTGTYEQY; d_call: -; j_call: TRBJ2-7; v_call: TRBV9
cdr3_aa: ASSSGTGWSYGYT; d_call: TRBD1; j_call: TRBJ1-2; v_call: TRBV27
cdr3_aa: ATSRDKGLAGGNEQF; d_call: TRBD2; j_call: TRBJ2-1; v_call: TRBV15
cdr3_aa: ASSVGGLGTEAF; d_call: -; j_call: TRBJ1-1; v_call: TRBV9